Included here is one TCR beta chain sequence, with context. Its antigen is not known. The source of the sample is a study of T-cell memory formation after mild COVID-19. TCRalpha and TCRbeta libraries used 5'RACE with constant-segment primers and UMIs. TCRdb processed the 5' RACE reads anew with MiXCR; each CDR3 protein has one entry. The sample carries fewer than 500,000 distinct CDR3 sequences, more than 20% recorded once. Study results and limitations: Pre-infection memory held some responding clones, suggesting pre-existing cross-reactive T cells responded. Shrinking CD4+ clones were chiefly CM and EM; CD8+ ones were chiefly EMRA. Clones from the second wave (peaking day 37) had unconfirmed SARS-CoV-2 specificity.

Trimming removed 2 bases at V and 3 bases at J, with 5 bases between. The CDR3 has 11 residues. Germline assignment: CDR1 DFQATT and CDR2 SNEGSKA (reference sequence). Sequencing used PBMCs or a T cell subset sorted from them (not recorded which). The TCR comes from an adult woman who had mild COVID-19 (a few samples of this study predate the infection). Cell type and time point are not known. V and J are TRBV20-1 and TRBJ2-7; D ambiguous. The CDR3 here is CSARWGYEQYF. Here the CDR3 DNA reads TGCAGTGCTAGATGGGGCTACGAGCAGTACTTC.